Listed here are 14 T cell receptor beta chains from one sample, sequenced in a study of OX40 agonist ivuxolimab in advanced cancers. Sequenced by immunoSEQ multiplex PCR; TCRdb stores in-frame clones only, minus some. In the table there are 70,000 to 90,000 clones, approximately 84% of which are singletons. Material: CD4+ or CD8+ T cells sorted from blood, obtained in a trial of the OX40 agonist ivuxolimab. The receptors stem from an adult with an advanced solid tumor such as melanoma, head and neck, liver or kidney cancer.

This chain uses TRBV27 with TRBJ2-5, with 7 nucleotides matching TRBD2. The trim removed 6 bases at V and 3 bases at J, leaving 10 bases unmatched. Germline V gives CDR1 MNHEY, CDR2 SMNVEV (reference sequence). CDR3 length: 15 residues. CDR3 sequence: CASSTRGLAEETQYF. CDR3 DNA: TGTGCCAGCAGCACCCGAGGGCTAGCGGAAGAGACCCAGTACTTC.

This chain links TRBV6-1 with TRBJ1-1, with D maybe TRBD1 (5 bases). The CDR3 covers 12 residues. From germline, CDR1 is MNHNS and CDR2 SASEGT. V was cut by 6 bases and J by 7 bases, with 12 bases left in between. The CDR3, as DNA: TGTGCCAGCAGGGAGGGACTGTTTGAAGCTTTCTTT. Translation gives CASREGLFEAFF.

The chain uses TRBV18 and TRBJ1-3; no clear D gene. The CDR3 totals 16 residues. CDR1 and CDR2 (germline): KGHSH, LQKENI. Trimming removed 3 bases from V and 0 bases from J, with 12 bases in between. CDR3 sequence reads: CASSPYDNISGNTIYF. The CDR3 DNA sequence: TGTGCCAGCTCACCGTATGACAATATCTCTGGAAACACCATATATTTT.

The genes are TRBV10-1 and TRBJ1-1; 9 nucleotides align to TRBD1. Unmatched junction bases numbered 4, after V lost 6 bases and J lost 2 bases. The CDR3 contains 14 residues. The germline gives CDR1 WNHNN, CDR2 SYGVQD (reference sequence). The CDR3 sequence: CASRKGQGNTEAFF. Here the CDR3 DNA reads TGCGCCAGCAGGAAGGGACAGGGCAACACTGAAGCTTTCTTT.

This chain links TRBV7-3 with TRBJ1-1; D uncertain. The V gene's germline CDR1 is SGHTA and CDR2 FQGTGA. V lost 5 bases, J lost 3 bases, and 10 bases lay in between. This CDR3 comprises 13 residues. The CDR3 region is CASSREVDTEAFF. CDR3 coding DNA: TGTGCCAGCAGCCGTGAGGTAGACACTGAAGCTTTCTTT.

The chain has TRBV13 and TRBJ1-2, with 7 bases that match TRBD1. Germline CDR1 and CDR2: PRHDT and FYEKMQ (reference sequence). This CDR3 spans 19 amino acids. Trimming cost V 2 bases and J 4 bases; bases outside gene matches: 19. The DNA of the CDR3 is TGTGCCAGCAGCTTAAAAACAGGGGATCAGGTTTGGCCCCGCTATGGCTACACCTTC. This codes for CASSLKTGDQVWPRYGYTF.

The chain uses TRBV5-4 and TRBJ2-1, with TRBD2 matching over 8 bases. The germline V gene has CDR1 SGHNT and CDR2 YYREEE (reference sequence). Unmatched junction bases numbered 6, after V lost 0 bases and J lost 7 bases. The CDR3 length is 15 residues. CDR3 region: CASSLDGRAGNEQFF. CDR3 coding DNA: TGTGCCAGCAGCTTGGACGGGAGGGCCGGGAATGAGCAGTTCTTC.

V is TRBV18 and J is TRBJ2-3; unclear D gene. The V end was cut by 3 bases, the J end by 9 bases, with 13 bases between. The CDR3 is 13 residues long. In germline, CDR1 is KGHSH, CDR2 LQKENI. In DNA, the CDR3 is TGTGCCAGCTCACCCGCCCGGGCGTACACGCAGTATTTT. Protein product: CASSPARAYTQYF. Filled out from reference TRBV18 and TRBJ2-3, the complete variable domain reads NAGVMQNPRHLVRRRGQEARLRCSPMKGHSHVYWYRQLPEEGLKFMVYLQKENIIDESGMPKERFSAEFPKEGPSILRIQQVVRGDSAAYFCASSPARAYTQYFGPGTRLTVL.

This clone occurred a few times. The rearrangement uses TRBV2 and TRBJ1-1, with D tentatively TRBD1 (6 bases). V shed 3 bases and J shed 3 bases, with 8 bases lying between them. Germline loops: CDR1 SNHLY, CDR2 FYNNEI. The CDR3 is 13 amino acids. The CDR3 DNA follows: TGTGCCAGCAGTGATCAGGGGTACACTGAAGCTTTCTTT. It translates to CASSDQGYTEAFF.

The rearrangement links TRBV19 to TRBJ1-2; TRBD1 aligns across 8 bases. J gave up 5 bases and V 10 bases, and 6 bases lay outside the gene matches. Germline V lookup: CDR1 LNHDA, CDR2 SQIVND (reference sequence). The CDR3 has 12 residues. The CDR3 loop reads CATTDREYGYTF. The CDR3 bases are TGTGCCACAACGGACAGGGAGTATGGCTACACCTTC.

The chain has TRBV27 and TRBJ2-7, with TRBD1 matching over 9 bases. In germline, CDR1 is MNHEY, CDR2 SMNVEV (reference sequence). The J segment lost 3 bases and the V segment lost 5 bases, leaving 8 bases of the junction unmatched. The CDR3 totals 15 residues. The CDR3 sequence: CASSDHGTGSYEQYF. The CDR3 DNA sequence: TGTGCCAGCAGTGACCATGGGACAGGGAGCTACGAGCAGTACTTC.

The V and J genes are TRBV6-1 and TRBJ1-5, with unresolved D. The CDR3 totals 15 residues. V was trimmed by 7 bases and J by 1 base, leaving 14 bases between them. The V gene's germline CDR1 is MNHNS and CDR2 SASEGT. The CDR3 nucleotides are TGTGCCAGCACTAGCTCTCCAGGCAGCAATCAGCCCCAGCATTTT. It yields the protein CASTSSPGSNQPQHF.

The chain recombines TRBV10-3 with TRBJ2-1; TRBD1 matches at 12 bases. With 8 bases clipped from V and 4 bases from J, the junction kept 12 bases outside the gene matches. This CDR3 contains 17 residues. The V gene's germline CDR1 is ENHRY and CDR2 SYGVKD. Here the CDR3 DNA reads TGTGCCATCGCCGGGACAGGGGGCAAGCGGAAGTACAATGAGCAGTTCTTC. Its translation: CAIAGTGGKRKYNEQFF.

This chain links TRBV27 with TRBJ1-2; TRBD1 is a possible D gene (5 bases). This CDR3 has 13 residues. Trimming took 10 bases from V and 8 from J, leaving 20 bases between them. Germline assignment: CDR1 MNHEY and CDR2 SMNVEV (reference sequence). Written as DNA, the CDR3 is TGTGCCATCGCGCCGACAGCGGGGGTCGGCTACACCTTC. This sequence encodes CAIAPTAGVGYTF.